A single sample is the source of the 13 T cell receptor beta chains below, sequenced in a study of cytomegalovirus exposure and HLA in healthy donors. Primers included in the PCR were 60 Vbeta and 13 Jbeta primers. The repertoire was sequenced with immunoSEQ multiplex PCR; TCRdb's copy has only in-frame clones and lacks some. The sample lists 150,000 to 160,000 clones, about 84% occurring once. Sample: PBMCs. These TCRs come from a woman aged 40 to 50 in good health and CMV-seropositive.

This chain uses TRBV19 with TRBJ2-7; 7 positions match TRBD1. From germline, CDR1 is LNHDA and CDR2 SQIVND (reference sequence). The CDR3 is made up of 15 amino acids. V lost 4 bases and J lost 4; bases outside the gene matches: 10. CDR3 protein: CASSSPGTARYEQYF. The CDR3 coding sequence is TGTGCCAGTAGTAGCCCCGGGACAGCAAGATACGAGCAGTACTTC.

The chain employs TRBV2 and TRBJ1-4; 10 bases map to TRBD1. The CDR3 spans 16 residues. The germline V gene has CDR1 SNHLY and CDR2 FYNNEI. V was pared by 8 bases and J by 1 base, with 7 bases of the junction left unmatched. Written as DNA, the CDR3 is TGTGCCAGCCGGGACAGGGGCTGGGGAACTAATGAAAAACTGTTTTTT. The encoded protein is CASRDRGWGTNEKLFF.

CDR3 sequence reads: CAWTSKPSSYNEQFF. The CDR3 nucleotides read TGTGCCTGGACCTCTAAGCCGAGCTCCTACAATGAGCAGTTCTTC. The gene calls are TRBV30 and TRBJ2-1, with D hard to call. Germline CDR1 is GTSNPN and CDR2 is SVGIG (reference sequence). The length of the CDR3 is 15 residues. Trimming left V 4 bases short and J 0 bases short, with 13 bases between.

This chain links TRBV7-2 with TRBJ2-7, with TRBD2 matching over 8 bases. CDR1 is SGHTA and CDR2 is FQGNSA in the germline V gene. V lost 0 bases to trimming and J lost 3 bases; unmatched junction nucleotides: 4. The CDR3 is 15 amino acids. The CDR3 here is CASSLALAGLYEQYF. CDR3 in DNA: TGTGCCAGCAGCTTAGCTCTAGCGGGCCTCTACGAGCAGTACTTC.

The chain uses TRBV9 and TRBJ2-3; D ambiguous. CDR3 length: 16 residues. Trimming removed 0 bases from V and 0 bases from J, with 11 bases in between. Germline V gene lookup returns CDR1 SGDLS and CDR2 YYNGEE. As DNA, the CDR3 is TGTGCCAGCAGCGTAGAGTCGCGGATTAGCACAGATACGCAGTATTTT. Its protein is CASSVESRISTDTQYF.

The CDR3, as DNA: TGTGCCAGCAGTATGGACAGGGGGCACGAGCAGTACTTC. This translates into CASSMDRGHEQYF. The chain links TRBV2 to TRBJ2-7; 11 nucleotides match TRBD1. V was pared by 5 bases and J by 5 bases, with 2 bases of the junction left unmatched. This CDR3 has 13 amino acids. The V gene's germline CDR1 is SNHLY and CDR2 FYNNEI.

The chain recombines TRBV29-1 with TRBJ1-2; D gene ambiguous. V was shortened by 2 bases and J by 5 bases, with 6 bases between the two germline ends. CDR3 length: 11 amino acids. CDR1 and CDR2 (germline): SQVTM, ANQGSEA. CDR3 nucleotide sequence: TGCAGCGTTGAATCCGGGTATGGCTACACCTTC. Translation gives CSVESGYGYTF.

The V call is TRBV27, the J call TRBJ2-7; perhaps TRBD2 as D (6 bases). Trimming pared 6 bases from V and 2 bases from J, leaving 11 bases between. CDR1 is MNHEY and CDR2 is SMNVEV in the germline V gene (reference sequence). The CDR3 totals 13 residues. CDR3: CASRRGGTYEQYF. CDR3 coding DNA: TGTGCCAGCAGACGGGGCGGGACCTACGAGCAGTACTTC.

CDR3 protein: CASSPPRSGGLNTGELFF. The CDR3 nucleotides are TGTGCCAGCTCACCACCGCGGAGCGGGGGTCTCAACACCGGGGAGCTGTTTTTT. The gene calls are TRBV18 and TRBJ2-2; 8 bases are shared with TRBD2. V gave up 0 bases and J gave up 2 bases; unmatched junction bases: 8. The CDR3 is made up of 18 amino acids. Per the germline V gene, CDR1 is KGHSH and CDR2 is LQKENI.

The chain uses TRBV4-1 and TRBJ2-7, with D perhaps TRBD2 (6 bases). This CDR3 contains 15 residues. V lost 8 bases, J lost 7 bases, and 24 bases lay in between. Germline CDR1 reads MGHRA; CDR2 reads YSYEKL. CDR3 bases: TGCGCCAGCTGTTTGGGGTCGGAGGGTTCTCGGGAGCAGTACTTC. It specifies CASCLGSEGSREQYF.

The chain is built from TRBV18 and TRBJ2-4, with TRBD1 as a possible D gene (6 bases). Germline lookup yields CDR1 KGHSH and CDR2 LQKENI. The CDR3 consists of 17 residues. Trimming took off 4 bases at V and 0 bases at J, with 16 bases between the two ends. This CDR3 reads CASSQGVRDGAKNIQYF. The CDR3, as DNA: TGTGCCAGCTCACAGGGGGTACGGGACGGAGCCAAAAACATTCAGTACTTC.

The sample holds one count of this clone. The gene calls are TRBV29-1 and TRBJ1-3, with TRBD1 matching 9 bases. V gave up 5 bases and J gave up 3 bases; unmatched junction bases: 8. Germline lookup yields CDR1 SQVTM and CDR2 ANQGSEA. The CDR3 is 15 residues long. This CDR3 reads CSVSQGAGGGNTIYF. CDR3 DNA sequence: TGCAGCGTTTCACAGGGGGCGGGCGGTGGAAACACCATATATTTT.

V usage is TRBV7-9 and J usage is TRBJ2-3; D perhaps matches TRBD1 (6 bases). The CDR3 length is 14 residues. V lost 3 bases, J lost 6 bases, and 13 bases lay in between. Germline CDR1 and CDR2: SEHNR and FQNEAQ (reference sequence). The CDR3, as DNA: TGTGCCAGCAGCTTCCCTGTGGGGGCTGATACGCAGTATTTT. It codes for CASSFPVGADTQYF.